This T cell receptor (beta chain) is from a study of graft-versus-host responses after intestinal transplantation. This CDR3 comprises 16 residues. Trimming cost V 4 bases and J 7 bases, with 22 bases left between them. Per the germline V gene, CDR1 is PRHDT and CDR2 is FYEKMQ (reference sequence). Produced via immunoSEQ multiplex PCR; TCRdb's table is partial and in-frame only. The sample yields about 120,000 clones, around 93% seen once. Findings and limits, study-wide: Those patients showing graft-donor T cell macrochimerism displayed high graft-versus-host to host-versus-graft clonal ratios in allografts.

On this clone: Its antigen is not known.

This receptor was identified in a human donor who received an intestinal transplant. The starting material was unstimulated CD4+ T cells sorted from spleen or lymph node cells, obtained before intestinal transplant. The chain is built from TRBV13 and TRBJ1-2; no clear D. CDR3 DNA: TGTGCCAGCAGCTCGAACGGGATGAAACTCCTCCGTGGCTACACCTTC. Residues: CASSSNGMKLLRGYTF.